The 27 T cell receptor beta chains presented below share a single source sample, sequenced in a study of radiotherapy plus CTLA-4 blockade in lung cancer. Sequencing was performed with immunoSEQ multiplex PCR; in TCRdb, only in-frame clones are kept and a portion is missing. Of roughly 100,000 clones listed, more than 75% were seen once; the top ten hold 2% to 2.5%. Sample: peripheral blood, taken from a patient treated with radiotherapy plus ipilimumab. The receptor source for this set is a human donor with non-small cell lung cancer that progressed on radiotherapy plus ipilimumab. Some clones in this sample may be carry-over from other donors' samples.

This rearrangement joins TRBV4-2 to TRBJ2-5; 13 bases fit TRBD2. From germline, CDR1 is LGHNA and CDR2 YNFKEQ. The CDR3 has 18 residues. V lost 0 bases and J lost 7; bases outside the gene matches: 11. CDR3 DNA: TGTGCCAGCAGCCAAGATAGTGGGACTAGCGGGGCCCTGGGGACCCAGTACTTC. Translating gives CASSQDSGTSGALGTQYF.

The J gene is TRBJ2-2, the V gene TRBV5-1, with TRBD2 identical over 9 bases. Germline trimming cut 0 bases from V and 7 bases from J; bases unmatched to any gene: 7. Germline V gene sequence: CDR1 SGHRS, CDR2 YFSETQ. This CDR3 region has 16 residues. CDR3 sequence reads: CASSLGAGGPNGELFF. The CDR3 DNA sequence: TGCGCCAGCAGCTTGGGGGCGGGGGGGCCTAACGGGGAGCTGTTTTTT.

This chain connects TRBV15 to TRBJ2-3, with D possibly matching TRBD1 (6 bases). Germline CDR1 is LNHNV and CDR2 is YYDKDF (reference sequence). Trimming stripped 5 bases from V and 4 bases from J, with 16 bases between. The length of the CDR3 is 15 residues. The CDR3 protein is CATSGDKRGPDTQYF. CDR3 nucleotides: TGTGCCACCAGCGGGGACAAACGGGGTCCAGATACGCAGTATTTT.

This clone was detected a few times. The CDR3 reads CASSGSRAGYTF. As DNA, the CDR3 is TGCGCCAGCAGCGGTTCCCGGGCAGGCTACACCTTC. The chain links TRBV5-1 to TRBJ1-2; D gene uncertain. There are 12 residues in the CDR3. Germline V CDR1 and CDR2: SGHRS, YFSETQ. Trimming took off 4 bases at V and 8 bases at J, with 12 bases between the two ends. Supplemented by reference TRBV5-1 and TRBJ1-2, the full variable domain reads KAGVTQTPRYLIKTRGQQVTLSCSPISGHRSVSWYQQTPGQGLQFLFEYFSETQRNKGNFPGRFSGRQFSNSRSEMNVSTLELGDSALYLCASSGSRAGYTFGSGTRLTVV.

The genes are TRBV6-1 and TRBJ2-5; no reliable D call. The CDR3 is made up of 15 amino acids. V was trimmed by 5 bases and J by 5 bases, leaving 18 bases between them. In germline, CDR1 is MNHNS, CDR2 SASEGT. In DNA form, the CDR3 reads TGTGCCAGCAGTCAACTTTACTCAAAGTCGGAGACCCAGTACTTC. Translated, it gives CASSQLYSKSETQYF.

This chain connects TRBV6-6 to TRBJ2-7; possible D gene TRBD1, 6 bases. The CDR3 covers 12 residues. The germline V gene encodes CDR1 MNHNY and CDR2 SVGAGI (reference sequence). Between the trimmed V and J ends, which lost 6 bases and 4 bases, there was a span of 10 bases. CDR3: CASSRQGYEQYF. CDR3 coding DNA: TGTGCCAGCAGCCGCCAGGGGTACGAGCAGTACTTC.

Regarding this clone: At one boundary the junction diverges from the germline segment, which might be a read error. The rearrangement uses TRBV7-7 and TRBJ2-7, with D uncertain. The length of the CDR3 is 13 residues. CDR1 is SSHAT, CDR2 FNYEAQ, per germline (reference sequence). In nucleotides, the CDR3 is TGTGCTAGCAGCTTTGGTTTTTGGGACGAGCAGTACTTC. It is translated as CASSFGFWDEQYF. Full variable domain (rest looked up from reference TRBV7-7 and TRBJ2-7): GAGVSQSPRYKVTKRGQDVTLRCDPISSHATLYWYQQALGQGPEFLTYFNYEAQPDKSGLPSDRFSAERPEGSISTLTIQRTEQRDSAMYRCASSFGFWDEQYFGPGTRLTVT.

V usage is TRBV15 and J usage is TRBJ2-7, with 11 bases that match TRBD2. J was trimmed by 3 bases and V by 5 bases; bases with no gene match: 9. CDR1 and CDR2 (germline): LNHNV, YYDKDF (reference sequence). The CDR3 sequence is 16 residues long. The CDR3: CATSRFSGGDYYEQYF. CDR3 nucleotides: TGTGCCACCAGCCGGTTTAGCGGGGGGGATTACTACGAGCAGTACTTC.

The chain combines TRBV4-1 with TRBJ2-7, with 15 bases identical to TRBD2. Germline CDR1 and CDR2: MGHRA and YSYEKL. The V gene end was trimmed by 4 bases and the J gene end by 2 bases; junction bases not matched to a gene: 3. The CDR3 extends over 16 amino acids. The CDR3 loop reads CASSRGLAGGTYEQYF. In nucleotides, the CDR3 is TGCGCCAGCAGCCGGGGACTAGCGGGGGGAACCTACGAGCAGTACTTC.

The V and J genes are TRBV9 and TRBJ1-4; 9 nucleotides align to TRBD1. Germline trimming cut 3 bases from V and 17 bases from J; bases unmatched to any gene: 14. CDR3 length equals 14 residues. Per the germline V gene, CDR1 is SGDLS and CDR2 is YYNGEE. The DNA for the CDR3 is TGTGCCAGCAGCGGACCCCCGGGACAGGGAAATCTATTTTTT. It is translated as CASSGPPGQGNLFF.

A word on this clone: One end of the junction is discordant with germline, which a read error may explain. V is TRBV12-5 and J is TRBJ1-3; D uncertain. The V gene's germline CDR1 is LGHNT and CDR2 FRNRAP. The CDR3 consists of 18 residues. The CDR3, as DNA: TGTGCTAGTGGTTTGCCCCCATCGACGGAAGTCTCTAGAAACACCATATATTTT. It codes for CASGLPPSTEVSRNTIYF.

The chain employs TRBV18 and TRBJ1-4, with 7 bases matching TRBD1. This CDR3 contains 16 residues. The germline V gene has CDR1 KGHSH and CDR2 LQKENI. After removal of 5 bases from V and 5 bases from J, the junction contained 11 bases not matched to a gene. The CDR3 protein is CASSSKKGAENEKLFF. For the CDR3, the DNA is TGTGCCAGCTCATCTAAAAAGGGGGCCGAAAATGAAAAACTGTTTTTT.

The J gene is TRBJ2-2, the V gene TRBV7-2; D is unresolved. Between the trimmed V and J ends, which lost 3 bases and 1 base, there was a span of 6 bases. This CDR3 has 14 amino acids. Germline lookup yields CDR1 SGHTA and CDR2 FQGNSA. Written as DNA, the CDR3 is TGTGCCAGCAGCTTCACAGTGAACACCGGGGAGCTGTTTTTT. Its translation: CASSFTVNTGELFF.

This sequence joins TRBV18 and TRBJ1-1, with D uncertain. Germline lookup yields CDR1 KGHSH and CDR2 LQKENI. The CDR3 consists of 13 residues. Trimming cost V 6 bases and J 6 bases, with 14 bases left between them. CDR3 residues: CASSTTVAAEAFF. The CDR3 DNA is TGTGCCAGCTCGACTACAGTGGCGGCTGAAGCTTTCTTT.

The V and J genes are TRBV29-1 and TRBJ2-7, with D possibly being TRBD2 (5 bases). In germline, CDR1 is SQVTM, CDR2 ANQGSEA. The CDR3 totals 14 residues. With 6 bases removed from V and 0 bases from J, the gap between germline ends came to 15 bases. The CDR3 DNA reads TGCAGCGTCCTCCCGGGGTTAAGCTCCTACGAGCAGTACTTC. Amino acids: CSVLPGLSSYEQYF.

This clone was recorded a few times. CDR3 nucleotide sequence: TGTGCCAGCAGCTATAAAATGAACACTGAAGCTTTCTTT. Protein: CASSYKMNTEAFF. The V gene is TRBV7-2, the J gene TRBJ1-1; D ambiguous. Germline V lookup: CDR1 SGHTA, CDR2 FQGNSA. The CDR3 spans 13 residues. The V gene lost 4 bases and the J gene lost 0 bases, with 6 bases spanning the gap.

About this clone: Other DNA sequences of this sample code for an identical CDR3. This chain links TRBV19 with TRBJ2-3; D is possibly TRBD1 (6 bases). The V end lost 3 bases, the J end lost 4 bases, and 11 bases lay between the germline ends. Germline V CDR1 and CDR2: LNHDA, SQIVND (reference sequence). The CDR3 totals 14 residues. Here the CDR3 DNA reads TGTGCCAGTAGTATTCGGCAGGGGTCAGATACGCAGTATTTT. As protein: CASSIRQGSDTQYF.

This clone was seen only a few times. The chain recombines TRBV10-3 with TRBJ1-1; 10 bases line up with TRBD1. The germline V gene has CDR1 ENHRY and CDR2 SYGVKD. There are 13 residues in the CDR3. Losses at the gene ends were 10 bases for V and 5 bases for J; bases not matched to a gene: 7. The CDR3 reads CANRDRGGTEAFF. The DNA for the CDR3 is TGTGCCAACCGGGACAGGGGTGGTACTGAAGCTTTCTTT.

This clone was picked up one time. The J gene is TRBJ2-1, the V gene TRBV6-5, with D perhaps TRBD1 or TRBD2 (5 bases each). Trimming pared 4 bases from V and 4 bases from J, leaving 14 bases between. There are 15 residues in the CDR3. Germline CDR1 is MNHEY and CDR2 is SVGAGI. The CDR3 region has the DNA TGTGCCAGCAGTTTGAAGGGGACCCTATACAATGAGCAGTTCTTC. Encoded protein: CASSLKGTLYNEQFF.

This clone has only one observation. The rearrangement uses TRBV7-8 and TRBJ2-1, with TRBD2 identical over 11 bases. Germline CDR1 reads SGHVS; CDR2 reads FQNEAQ. J was trimmed by 2 bases and V by 5 bases; bases with no gene match: 5. The CDR3 has 16 residues. In DNA form, the CDR3 reads TGTGCCAGCAGCCGAACGACTAGCGGGACCTACAATGAGCAGTTCTTC. Translating gives CASSRTTSGTYNEQFF.

Comment on this clone: Other DNA sequences within the sample encode an identical CDR3. The rearrangement joins TRBV28 to TRBJ1-2, with no clear D. Germline V CDR1 and CDR2: MDHEN, SYDVKM. The CDR3 consists of 13 residues. The germline V and J ends were trimmed by 4 bases and 4 bases, with 10 bases remaining between them. The CDR3 DNA sequence: TGTGCCAGCAGTTCGATGACTGGCTATGGCTACACCTTC. Residues: CASSSMTGYGYTF.

The V and J genes are TRBV19 and TRBJ2-7; TRBD1 matches at 7 bases. The CDR3 contains 14 residues. The ends lost 3 bases at V and 2 bases at J; junction bases unmatched: 4. Germline lookup yields CDR1 LNHDA and CDR2 SQIVND (reference sequence). CDR3 DNA: TGTGCCAGTAGTATGTGGGACAGCCCCTACGAGCAGTACTTC. It yields the protein CASSMWDSPYEQYF.

The V and J genes are TRBV7-8 and TRBJ1-3, with a weak D call TRBD1 (6 bases). Looked up from germline, CDR1 is SGHVS and CDR2 is FQNEAQ. This CDR3 contains 17 residues. The V end was cut by 2 bases, the J end by 0 bases, with 14 bases between. CDR3 sequence reads: CASSLQPTGHSGNTIYF. As DNA, the CDR3 is TGTGCCAGCAGCTTACAACCGACAGGCCACTCTGGAAACACCATATATTTT.

This clone was detected only once. This chain links TRBV27 with TRBJ2-7, with D hard to call. Germline CDR1 reads MNHEY; CDR2 reads SMNVEV (reference sequence). The CDR3 covers 14 residues. V dropped 0 bases and J dropped 1 base, with 7 bases sitting between them. For the CDR3, the DNA is TGTGCCAGCAGTTTATCCCCCGAATCCTACGAGCAGTACTTC. Protein sequence: CASSLSPESYEQYF.

The chain couples TRBV19 to TRBJ2-2; D gene unclear. CDR1 and CDR2 from the germline V gene are LNHDA and SQIVND (reference sequence). The CDR3 consists of 12 residues. The V end lost 3 bases, the J end lost 9 bases, and 8 bases lay between the germline ends. The CDR3 protein is CASSINWRELFF. CDR3 nucleotide sequence: TGTGCCAGTAGTATTAATTGGCGGGAGCTGTTTTTT.

The rearrangement joins TRBV19 to TRBJ2-7; D might be TRBD1 (5 bases). Trimming took off 3 bases at V and 6 bases at J, with 12 bases between the two ends. The CDR3 runs 13 residues. CDR1 and CDR2 (germline): LNHDA, SQIVND (reference sequence). The CDR3 sequence: CASSIRDSGEQYF. Here the CDR3 DNA reads TGTGCCAGTAGTATCAGGGATTCCGGCGAGCAGTACTTC.

This CDR3 is CASSPQGVGTRDGYTF. Here the CDR3 DNA reads TGTGCCAGCAGCCCACAGGGTGTAGGCACCCGGGATGGCTACACCTTC. The V and J genes are TRBV9 and TRBJ1-2, with D maybe TRBD1 (6 bases). Looked up from germline, CDR1 is SGDLS and CDR2 is YYNGEE. V lost 4 bases and J lost 6, with 22 bases in between. CDR3 length equals 16 residues.